This T cell receptor beta chain was captured by sequencing in a study of T cells in tuberculosis. Sequencing was performed with immunoSEQ multiplex PCR; in TCRdb, only in-frame clones are kept and a portion is missing. The table includes over 25,000 clones, just under 97% detected once. The junction had 7 bases not matched to a gene; V was cut back by 5 bases and J by 1 base. This CDR3 comprises 15 residues. CDR1 is MNHNS and CDR2 is SASEGT in the germline V gene. On this clone: What it binds is not known.

Study-wide results and caveats: Shorter CDR3-alpha in active tuberculosis partly drove smaller distances.

The TCR originated in a donor aged 5 to 30 with latent tuberculosis or without tuberculosis infection. Sequencing input: PBMCs. This chain links TRBV6-1 with TRBJ1-1; 7 bases line up with TRBD1. CDR3 nucleotide sequence: TGTGCCAGCAGTACTAGGGGGCATGGGAACACTGAAGCTTTCTTT. Translated: CASSTRGHGNTEAFF.